Each of the 23 T cell receptor beta chains below was sequenced from the same sample in a study of blood T cell repertoires in COVID-19. TCRdb's table, derived via immunoSEQ multiplex PCR, lists solely in-frame clones and lacks some. Of some 180,000 clones listed, less than 85% are singletons. Specimen: PBMCs or T cells enriched from blood (not recorded which). These receptors originate from a woman aged 55-69 years with acute COVID-19.

The chain employs TRBV24-1 and TRBJ2-1, with a possible D match to TRBD1 (5 bases). The germline CDR1 and CDR2 sequences are KGHDR and SFDVKD. V lost 0 bases and J lost 5, with 10 bases in between. The CDR3 is made up of 15 amino acids. Here the CDR3 DNA reads TGTGCCACCAGTGATTTGGACAGCCCAGACAATGAGCAGTTCTTC. This gives the protein CATSDLDSPDNEQFF.

V is TRBV2 and J is TRBJ2-5; 8 bases match TRBD1. CDR1 and CDR2 (germline): SNHLY, FYNNEI. The CDR3 covers 15 residues. V dropped 3 bases and J dropped 5; count of bases not matched to a gene: 8. The CDR3 DNA reads as TGTGCCAGCAGTGAGCTGGCAGGGGGCGATGAGACCCAGTACTTC. Translation gives CASSELAGGDETQYF.

This chain connects TRBV6-2 or TRBV6-3 to TRBJ2-5; TRBD2 matches at 8 bases. Germline-derived CDR1 and CDR2 are MNHEY and SVGEGT. This CDR3 contains 16 residues. The J segment lost 5 bases and the V segment lost 5 bases, leaving 13 bases of the junction unmatched. CDR3 sequence: CASSASGHDSVETQYF. Here the CDR3 DNA reads TGTGCCAGCAGTGCTAGCGGGCACGATTCGGTGGAGACCCAGTACTTC.

V gene TRBV7-2 combines with J gene TRBJ2-3, with 11 bases fitting TRBD1. V lost 4 bases to trimming and J lost 4 bases; unmatched junction nucleotides: 4. Germline values: CDR1 SGHTA, CDR2 FQGNSA. The CDR3 contains 15 residues. The CDR3 reads CASSSQGQGADTQYF. CDR3 in DNA: TGTGCCAGCAGCTCTCAGGGACAGGGGGCAGATACGCAGTATTTT.

The chain carries TRBV2 and TRBJ1-4; D may be TRBD1 (5 bases). Deletions cut 10 bases from V and 7 bases from J, with 13 bases between. Germline V gives CDR1 SNHLY, CDR2 FYNNEI. This CDR3 is built from 12 residues. CDR3 coding DNA: TGTGCCACCGGGGCGCGGGGTGAAAAACTGTTTTTT. Its protein product is CATGARGEKLFF.

The chain employs TRBV12-3 or TRBV12-4 and TRBJ1-1; D is perhaps TRBD1 (6 bases). The germline V and J ends were trimmed by 2 bases and 4 bases, with 8 bases remaining between them. The CDR3 runs 13 residues. For the CDR3, the DNA is TGTGCCAGCAGTTTATTGGGGGCCACTGAAGCTTTCTTT. It specifies CASSLLGATEAFF.

This sequence joins TRBV12-5 and TRBJ2-7; TRBD1 matches at 8 bases. Trimming took 2 bases from V and 3 from J; bases not matched to a gene: 9. The CDR3 is 16 residues long. Germline V gives CDR1 LGHNT, CDR2 FRNRAP. Written as DNA, the CDR3 is TGTGCTAGTGGTTTGCGCGTCGGGACAGGTTTCTACGAGCAGTACGTC. Translating it yields CASGLRVGTGFYEQYV.

This sequence joins TRBV6-5 and TRBJ2-1; maybe TRBD1 (5 bases). The V end lost 1 base, the J end lost 13 bases, and 14 bases lay between the germline ends. The V gene's germline CDR1 is MNHEY and CDR2 SVGAGI. The CDR3 runs 13 residues. The chain's CDR3 is CASSYFGQTKQFF. The CDR3, as DNA: TGTGCCAGCAGTTACTTCGGACAAACGAAACAGTTCTTC.

In its sample, this clone was seen a few times. The chain carries TRBV18 and TRBJ1-2; 9 bases match TRBD1. CDR3 length: 15 amino acids. V lost 3 bases to trimming and J lost 1 base; unmatched junction nucleotides: 3. The germline CDR1 and CDR2 sequences are KGHSH and LQKENI. CDR3 protein: CASSPPGQGNYGYTF. CDR3 nucleotide sequence: TGTGCCAGCTCACCGCCGGGACAGGGTAACTATGGCTACACCTTC.

This chain links TRBV18 with TRBJ2-2; 11 nucleotides align to TRBD2. J was trimmed by 1 base and V by 6 bases; bases with no gene match: 10. Germline values: CDR1 KGHSH, CDR2 LQKENI. CDR3 length equals 18 residues. The CDR3 coding sequence is TGTGCCAGCTCGCTCTCTCGACTAGCGGGGAAGAACACCGGGGAGCTGTTTTTT. Amino acids: CASSLSRLAGKNTGELFF.

J is TRBJ1-1 and V is TRBV18; 7 bases map to TRBD1. The CDR3 is made up of 12 amino acids. The V gene's germline CDR1 is KGHSH and CDR2 LQKENI. Losses at the gene ends were 6 bases for V and 11 bases for J; bases not matched to a gene: 9. DNA for the CDR3: TGTGCCAGCTCCCCAGACAGGGCAGTGGCTTTCTTT. As protein: CASSPDRAVAFF.

The rearrangement uses TRBV19 and TRBJ2-1, with 8 bases fitting TRBD2. V was clipped by 5 bases and J by 5 bases; unmatched bases: 8. CDR1 and CDR2 (germline): LNHDA, SQIVND (reference sequence). The CDR3 has 15 amino acids. CDR3 bases: TGTGCCAGTAGTGGGTCCTCGGGGGGGGACAATGAGCAGTTCTTC. Translating gives CASSGSSGGDNEQFF. The entire variable domain, with the rest obtained from reference TRBV19 and TRBJ2-1, is as follows: DGGITQSPKYLFRKEGQNVTLSCEQNLNHDAMYWYRQDPGQGLRLIYYSQIVNDFQKGDIAEGYSVSREKKESFPLTVTSAQKNPTAFYLCASSGSSGGDNEQFFGPGTRLTVL.

This clone was counted between two and nine times. The chain is built from TRBV5-5 and TRBJ2-3; D possibly corresponds to TRBD1 (5 bases). The germline CDR1 and CDR2 sequences are SGHKS and YYEKEE (reference sequence). Trimming removed 1 base at V and 2 bases at J, with 11 bases between. The CDR3 runs to 15 residues. The CDR3 loop reads CASSLNTGATDTQYF. The CDR3 DNA sequence: TGTGCCAGCAGCTTGAACACAGGAGCCACAGATACGCAGTATTTT.

The chain links TRBV28 to TRBJ2-7; tentative D call: TRBD1 (5 bases). The CDR3 is 13 residues long. Germline CDR1 is MDHEN and CDR2 is SYDVKM. As DNA, the CDR3 is TGTGCCAGCAGTTTATCTCCTCGAAAGGGGCCCGAGGTC. Translated: CASSLSPRKGPEV.

This chain uses TRBV7-2 with TRBJ2-7; D might be TRBD2 (5 bases). This CDR3 has 13 amino acids. Trimming took 0 bases from V and 7 from J, leaving 10 bases between them. Germline lookup yields CDR1 SGHTA and CDR2 FQGNSA. The CDR3 region is CASSLAQSGEQYV. In DNA form, the CDR3 reads TGTGCCAGCAGCTTAGCTCAGTCGGGAGAGCAGTACGTC.

The chain combines TRBV13 with TRBJ2-1; TRBD2 might be the D (5 bases). The CDR3 sequence is 14 residues long. Germline V gene sequence: CDR1 PRHDT, CDR2 FYEKMQ (reference sequence). V lost 4 bases and J lost 6, with 13 bases in between. In DNA form, the CDR3 reads TGTGCCAGCAGCTCCCAGGAGCGGACCAATGAGCAGTTCTTC. It encodes CASSSQERTNEQFF. The whole variable domain, filled in from reference TRBV13 and TRBJ2-1, reads AAGVIQSPRHLIKEKRETATLKCYPIPRHDTVYWYQQGPGQDPQFLISFYEKMQSDKGSIPDRFSAQQFSDYHSELNMSSLELGDSALYFCASSSQERTNEQFFGPGTRLTVL.

This clone was seen once. This chain connects TRBV7-2 to TRBJ1-4, with D perhaps matching TRBD1 (5 bases). The CDR3 sequence is 15 residues long. The germline CDR1 and CDR2 sequences are SGHTA and FQGNSA. Trimming left V 5 bases short and J 3 bases short, with 13 bases between. The CDR3 sequence: CASSPRGGPNEKLFF. In DNA, the CDR3 is TGTGCCAGCAGCCCAAGGGGAGGGCCTAATGAAAAACTGTTTTTT.

This chain links TRBV7-2 with TRBJ2-2; the D is unclear. The CDR3 is 12 amino acids. V lost 3 bases to trimming and J lost 8 bases, with 7 bases between them. Germline V gene sequence: CDR1 SGHTA, CDR2 FQGNSA. Written as DNA, the CDR3 is TGTGCCAGCAGCTTGAGTGAGGGGGAGCTGTTTTTT. It specifies CASSLSEGELFF.

The rearrangement uses TRBV10-1 and TRBJ2-4; TRBD2 matches at 14 bases. There are 19 residues in the CDR3. In germline, CDR1 is WNHNN, CDR2 SYGVQD (reference sequence). Losses at the gene ends were 5 bases for V and 2 bases for J; bases not matched to a gene: 11. This chain's CDR3 is CASSSGLAGDTITKNIQYF. CDR3 coding DNA: TGCGCCAGCAGTTCGGGACTAGCGGGAGATACAATTACCAAAAACATTCAGTACTTC.

The rearrangement joins TRBV29-1 to TRBJ1-6; the D is unclear. CDR1 is SQVTM and CDR2 is ANQGSEA in the germline V gene. This CDR3 spans 14 amino acids. Trimming left V 3 bases short and J 7 bases short, with 13 bases between. The CDR3, as DNA: TGCAGCGTTGAGTCAGAGGGTAGGAATTCACCCCTCCACTTT. Protein product: CSVESEGRNSPLHF.

V gene TRBV19 combines with J gene TRBJ1-5, with 8 positions matching TRBD1. Germline V gene lookup returns CDR1 LNHDA and CDR2 SQIVND (reference sequence). This CDR3 has 15 amino acids. J lost 2 bases, V lost 3 bases, and 3 bases had no gene match. CDR3 loop: CASSMAGQGNQPQHF. CDR3 in DNA: TGTGCCAGTAGTATGGCGGGACAGGGCAATCAGCCCCAGCATTTT.

The V call is TRBV28, the J call TRBJ1-6, with D possibly TRBD1 on 6 matching bases. Looked up from germline, CDR1 is MDHEN and CDR2 is SYDVKM. Trimming took 6 bases from V and 11 from J, leaving 14 bases between them. This CDR3 has 13 residues. The CDR3: CASRGNRVTPLHF. As DNA, the CDR3 is TGTGCCAGCAGGGGTAACAGGGTTACACCCCTCCACTTT. Drawing the rest from reference TRBV28 and TRBJ1-6, the complete variable domain is DVKVTQSSRYLVKRTGEKVFLECVQDMDHENMFWYRQDPGLGLRLIYFSYDVKMKEKGDIPEGYSVSREKKERFSLILESASTNQTSMYLCASRGNRVTPLHFGNGTRLTVT.

The rearrangement joins TRBV6-5 to TRBJ1-1, with a weak D call TRBD1 (6 bases). The CDR3 is 14 residues long. CDR1 and CDR2 from the germline V gene are MNHEY and SVGAGI. Trimming removed 4 bases at V and 4 bases at J, with 13 bases between. CDR3 amino acids: CASSSPTQGTEAFF. The CDR3 DNA reads as TGTGCCAGCAGTTCGCCTACACAGGGCACTGAAGCTTTCTTT.